Described below is a single T cell receptor beta chain sequence and its context. The CDR3 consists of 15 residues. V gave up 4 bases and J gave up 5 bases; unmatched junction bases: 4. The germline V gene has CDR1 MNHNS and CDR2 SASEGT. As processed by the authors: For nucleated cells, counts were estimated from reference gene primer amplification. Libraries were prepared by immunoSEQ multiplex PCR; TCRdb keeps only in-frame clonotypes and omits some of them. The DNA was the basis for D and trimming; V, J and clone size are from that table. In the table there are 200,000 to 250,000 clones, 82% of which are singletons. This sample was taken from a study of blood T cell repertoires in COVID-19. Study information: Specimens from acute and convalescent COVID-19 originated in the United States, Italy and Spain. Nucleic acid was either cDNA or gDNA, and it came from T cells, B-cell-depleted T cells, or PBMCs.

The specimen was peripheral blood. The rearrangement joins TRBV6-1 to TRBJ2-3, with 12 bases that match TRBD2. The source is a woman of 80 years or more with acute or convalescent COVID-19. The CDR3 region has the DNA TGTGCCAGCAGTGGAGCTAGCGGGGGGGAAGATACGCAGTATTTT. Translating gives CASSGASGGEDTQYF.